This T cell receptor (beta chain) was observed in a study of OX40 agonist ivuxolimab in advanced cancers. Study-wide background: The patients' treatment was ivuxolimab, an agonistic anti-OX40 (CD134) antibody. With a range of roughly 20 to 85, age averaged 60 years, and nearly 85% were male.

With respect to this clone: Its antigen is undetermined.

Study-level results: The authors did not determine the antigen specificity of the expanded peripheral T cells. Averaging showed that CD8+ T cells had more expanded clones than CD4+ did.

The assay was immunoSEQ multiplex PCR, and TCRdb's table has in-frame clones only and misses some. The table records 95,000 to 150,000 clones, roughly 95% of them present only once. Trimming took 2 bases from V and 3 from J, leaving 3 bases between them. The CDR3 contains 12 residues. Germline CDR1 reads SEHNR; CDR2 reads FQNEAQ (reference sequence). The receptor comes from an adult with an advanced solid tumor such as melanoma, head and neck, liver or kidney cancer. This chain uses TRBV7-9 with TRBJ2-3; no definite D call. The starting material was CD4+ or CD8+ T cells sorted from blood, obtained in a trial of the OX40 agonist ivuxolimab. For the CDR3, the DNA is TGTGCCAGCAGCTTAATGACAGATACGCAGTATTTT. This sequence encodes CASSLMTDTQYF.